The 25 T cell receptor beta chains listed next were all sequenced from one sample in a study of shared clonotypes between healthy human individuals. TCRdb's copy holds only in-frame clones and misses some; the assay was immunoSEQ multiplex PCR. Of about 1 million clones detected, more than 65% appear once; the ten largest clones hold roughly 1.5%. Material: memory CD4+ T cells sorted from blood. As for subset: CD45RA-negative fraction. These receptor sequences come from a man aged 18-30 years in good health.

This clone was seen only once. The chain has TRBV5-1 and TRBJ2-1, with 8 bases identical to TRBD1. J lost 6 bases, V lost 6 bases, and 8 bases had no gene match. Germline loops: CDR1 SGHRS, CDR2 YFSETQ. The CDR3 runs 14 residues. The CDR3: CASILRQGSNEQFF. CDR3 DNA: TGCGCCAGCATTCTTAGACAGGGGTCCAATGAGCAGTTCTTC. The full variable domain, in which reference TRBV5-1 and TRBJ2-1 provide the parts outside the CDR3, is KAGVTQTPRYLIKTRGQQVTLSCSPISGHRSVSWYQQTPGQGLQFLFEYFSETQRNKGNFPGRFSGRQFSNSRSEMNVSTLELGDSALYLCASILRQGSNEQFFGPGTRLTVL.

Comment on this clone: The junction differs from germline at one of its ends, possibly a read error. Different DNA sequences within this sample yield the same CDR3. This chain connects TRBV7-9 to TRBJ1-6; D gene ambiguous. CDR3 length: 12 amino acids. Germline loops: CDR1 SEHNR, CDR2 FQNEAQ (reference sequence). The CDR3: CASSLSGSPLHF. CDR3 coding DNA: TGTGCCAGCAGCTTAAGTGGTTCACCCCTCCATTTT.

The rearrangement uses TRBV27 and TRBJ2-7; 8 nucleotides agree with TRBD1. CDR1 MNHEY and CDR2 SMNVEV come from the germline V gene (reference sequence). The CDR3 covers 14 residues. V trimming: 5 bases; J trimming: 3 bases; junction bases outside the gene matches: 6. The CDR3 bases are TGTGCCAGCAGTGGCCGGGACAGGTACTACGAGCAGTACTTC. It specifies CASSGRDRYYEQYF.

The V and J genes are TRBV19 and TRBJ2-3; no definite D call. The V gene lost 5 bases and the J gene lost 2 bases, with 11 bases spanning the gap. The germline CDR1 and CDR2 sequences are LNHDA and SQIVND (reference sequence). CDR3 length: 14 amino acids. The CDR3: CASSSRRTTDTQYF. Written as DNA, the CDR3 is TGTGCCAGTAGTTCCCGACGGACCACAGATACGCAGTATTTT. The full variable domain, rest sourced from reference TRBV19 and TRBJ2-3, is DGGITQSPKYLFRKEGQNVTLSCEQNLNHDAMYWYRQDPGQGLRLIYYSQIVNDFQKGDIAEGYSVSREKKESFPLTVTSAQKNPTAFYLCASSSRRTTDTQYFGPGTRLTVL.

This chain connects TRBV6-5 to TRBJ2-2; D ambiguous. V was clipped by 8 bases and J by 4 bases, with 14 bases between them. The germline V gene encodes CDR1 MNHEY and CDR2 SVGAGI. The CDR3 is 14 amino acids. CDR3: CASRRGSSTGELFF. The CDR3 DNA reads TGTGCCAGCCGACGCGGAAGTAGCACCGGGGAGCTGTTTTTT.

As concerns this clone: Possible read error: a much larger clone is one base away. The sample holds other DNA sequences that translate to the same CDR3. The chain joins TRBV10-3 to TRBJ2-5, with TRBD2 as a possible D gene (5 bases). The CDR3 totals 13 residues. Germline assignment: CDR1 ENHRY and CDR2 SYGVKD. V was cut by 6 bases and J by 1 base, with 9 bases left in between. The DNA of the CDR3 is TGTGCCATCAGCGACGGACTCCAAGAGACCCAGTACTTC. Amino acids: CAISDGLQETQYF.

The J gene is TRBJ2-1, the V gene TRBV13; 14 positions match TRBD2. Germline V gene data show CDR1 as PRHDT and CDR2 as FYEKMQ (reference sequence). The CDR3 totals 21 residues. Trimming at V came to 3 bases and at J to 1 base, leaving 14 bases not matched to a gene. The CDR3 loop reads CASSLTSGRVKLSKSYNEQFF. As DNA, the CDR3 is TGTGCCAGCAGCTTGACTAGCGGGAGGGTTAAACTATCGAAATCCTACAATGAGCAGTTCTTC.

The J gene is TRBJ1-2, the V gene TRBV11-2, with D unclear. From germline, CDR1 is SGHAT and CDR2 FQNNGV. Trimming stripped 5 bases from V and 4 bases from J, with 17 bases between. The CDR3 has 15 amino acids. The CDR3 region has the DNA TGTGCCAGCAGCCAACCGACGGCGGGGTCCTATGGCTACACCTTC. Translated, it gives CASSQPTAGSYGYTF.

This clone was picked up a small number of times. The chain combines TRBV27 with TRBJ1-6, with 8 bases that match TRBD1. Germline-derived CDR1 and CDR2 are MNHEY and SMNVEV (reference sequence). Trimming cost V 1 base and J 7 bases; bases outside gene matches: 3. This CDR3 contains 15 residues. The CDR3 DNA sequence: TGTGCCAGCAGTTTATGGAACAGGGGGAATTCACCCCTCCACTTT. Protein product: CASSLWNRGNSPLHF.

The chain combines TRBV30 with TRBJ2-1, with a weak D call TRBD2 (6 bases). Germline lookup yields CDR1 GTSNPN and CDR2 SVGIG (reference sequence). Trimming pared 4 bases from V and 10 bases from J, leaving 14 bases between. This CDR3 contains 12 residues. In nucleotides, the CDR3 is TGTGCCTGGACTCCAGGGAGGTTGGAGCAGTTCTTC. The encoded protein is CAWTPGRLEQFF. The full variable domain, rest sourced from reference TRBV30 and TRBJ2-1, is SQTIHQWPATLVQPVGSPLSLECTVEGTSNPNLYWYRQAAGRGLQLLFYSVGIGQISSEVPQNLSASRPQDRQFILSSKKLLLSDSGFYLCAWTPGRLEQFFGPGTRLTVL.

CDR3 in amino acids: CASRASPTQETQYF. The CDR3 nucleotides are TGTGCCAGCAGAGCTAGCCCGACGCAAGAGACCCAGTACTTC. The V gene is TRBV2, the J gene TRBJ2-5; D may be TRBD2 (5 bases). Germline CDR1 reads SNHLY; CDR2 reads FYNNEI. This CDR3 has 14 residues. V dropped 6 bases and J dropped 2 bases, with 13 bases sitting between them. The full variable domain, in which reference TRBV2 and TRBJ2-5 provide the parts outside the CDR3, is EPEVTQTPSHQVTQMGQEVILRCVPISNHLYFYWYRQILGQKVEFLVSFYNNEISEKSEIFDDQFSVERPDGSNFTLKIRSTKLEDSAMYFCASRASPTQETQYFGPGTRLLVL.

V gene TRBV5-1 combines with J gene TRBJ2-6; D gene ambiguous. The ends were cut back, 5 bases at V and 0 bases at J, with 12 bases in the middle. The CDR3 sequence is 16 residues long. Germline V gene lookup returns CDR1 SGHRS and CDR2 YFSETQ. This chain's CDR3 is CASSFSPFSGANVLTF. CDR3 sequence (DNA): TGCGCCAGCAGTTTCAGTCCTTTCTCTGGGGCCAACGTCCTGACTTTC.

The CDR3 nucleotides are TGTGCCAGCAGCTCCCGACTAGCGGGACAAAGGAACGAGCAGTTCTTC. Translating gives CASSSRLAGQRNEQFF. J is TRBJ2-1 and V is TRBV5-4; the match to TRBD2 covers 11 bases. CDR3 size: 16 residues. The V gene end was trimmed by 3 bases and the J gene end by 10 bases; junction bases not matched to a gene: 12. CDR1 SGHNT and CDR2 YYREEE come from the germline V gene (reference sequence).

This clone was recorded a few times. The rearrangement uses TRBV5-5 and TRBJ2-7, with unresolved D. Germline V gives CDR1 SGHKS, CDR2 YYEKEE (reference sequence). The V gene lost 0 bases and the J gene lost 0 bases, with 7 bases spanning the gap. There are 14 residues in the CDR3. Here the CDR3 reads CASSLEVNSYEQYF. The CDR3 nucleotides read TGTGCCAGCAGCTTGGAGGTTAACTCCTACGAGCAGTACTTC.

There are many counts of this clone. The chain employs TRBV9 and TRBJ2-2; the D gene is possibly TRBD2 (5 bases). CDR1 is SGDLS, CDR2 YYNGEE, per germline. CDR3 length: 16 residues. Trimming cost V 3 bases and J 4 bases, with 16 bases left between them. The CDR3: CASSELGRSSTGELFF. CDR3 in DNA: TGTGCCAGCAGCGAACTAGGTCGGTCAAGCACCGGGGAGCTGTTTTTT. Full variable domain (missing parts from reference TRBV9 and TRBJ2-2): DSGVTQTPKHLITATGQRVTLRCSPRSGDLSVYWYQQSLDQGLQFLIQYYNGEERAKGNILERFSAQQFPDLHSELNLSSLELGDSALYFCASSELGRSSTGELFFGEGSRLTVL.

The CDR3 DNA is TGTGCCAGCAGCCCCGGACTAGCGGCCCGCCAAGAGACCCAGTACTTC. Translated: CASSPGLAARQETQYF. The V call is TRBV7-9, the J call TRBJ2-5; TRBD2 agrees at 10 bases. CDR1 is SEHNR and CDR2 is FQNEAQ in the germline V gene (reference sequence). V gave up 5 bases and J gave up 1 base; unmatched junction bases: 7. The CDR3 contains 16 residues.

This clone was seen a handful of times. This sequence joins TRBV30 and TRBJ1-2, with a possible D match to TRBD1 (5 bases). The CDR3 contains 13 residues. CDR1 GTSNPN and CDR2 SVGIG come from the germline V gene (reference sequence). V lost 1 base, J lost 6 bases, and 12 bases lay in between. CDR3 in amino acids: CAWSGGAVDGYTF. CDR3 DNA sequence: TGTGCCTGGAGTGGTGGGGCTGTCGATGGCTACACCTTC.

The chain combines TRBV29-1 with TRBJ2-1; 7 bases are a match to TRBD2. The CDR3 has 17 amino acids. Trimming removed 7 bases from V and 8 bases from J; junction bases left unmatched: 23. In germline, CDR1 is SQVTM, CDR2 ANQGSEA. The CDR3: CSADGRGRDSSFDEQFF. For the CDR3, the DNA is TGCAGCGCCGATGGGAGGGGCCGGGACTCCTCCTTCGATGAGCAGTTCTTC.

V usage is TRBV4-1 and J usage is TRBJ2-7; D gene ambiguous. The V gene lost 0 bases and the J gene lost 2 bases, with 11 bases spanning the gap. Germline V gene lookup returns CDR1 MGHRA and CDR2 YSYEKL. This CDR3 has 15 residues. CDR3 sequence reads: CASSQEGRPAYEQYF. CDR3 bases: TGCGCCAGCAGCCAAGAAGGGCGTCCGGCCTACGAGCAGTACTTC.

The sample holds a few counts of this clone. The chain links TRBV7-9 to TRBJ1-2; 8 nucleotides align to TRBD1. The germline V gene encodes CDR1 SEHNR and CDR2 FQNEAQ (reference sequence). V gave up 1 base and J gave up 5 bases; unmatched junction bases: 6. This CDR3 is 15 amino acids long. The CDR3 sequence: CASSLGQGARYGYTF. The CDR3, as DNA: TGTGCCAGCAGCTTAGGGCAGGGGGCGAGGTATGGCTACACCTTC.

This chain joins TRBV28 and TRBJ2-3; possibly TRBD1 for D (5 bases). Trimming pared 7 bases from V and 11 bases from J, leaving 19 bases between. The V gene's germline CDR1 is MDHEN and CDR2 SYDVKM. The CDR3 has 13 residues. CDR3 nucleotide sequence: TGTGCCAGCACCCTTGGGGCCGTTGGGGTGCAGTATTTT. It yields the protein CASTLGAVGVQYF.

The chain combines TRBV18 with TRBJ2-3; a weak D match, TRBD1 (6 bases). Germline assignment: CDR1 KGHSH and CDR2 LQKENI. Trimming cost V 3 bases and J 0 bases, with 10 bases left between them. This CDR3 spans 15 amino acids. CDR3: CASSPDRPSTDTQYF. CDR3 bases: TGTGCCAGCTCACCCGACAGGCCTAGCACAGATACGCAGTATTTT.

This clone was counted once. J is TRBJ2-3 and V is TRBV7-6; the match to TRBD1 covers 8 bases. Germline V CDR1 and CDR2: SGHVS, FNYEAQ. The CDR3 sequence is 16 residues long. Trimming removed 5 bases from V and 7 bases from J; junction bases left unmatched: 14. CDR3: CASSATRTGINHTQYF. CDR3 in DNA: TGTGCCAGCAGCGCTACCAGGACAGGGATAAATCATACGCAGTATTTT.

This sequence joins TRBV2 and TRBJ2-6; TRBD1 or TRBD2 may be the D gene (5 bases each). Trimming took off 4 bases at V and 4 bases at J, with 14 bases between the two ends. The germline gives CDR1 SNHLY, CDR2 FYNNEI. This CDR3 region has 16 residues. CDR3 sequence: CASSGGLAGGANVLTF. In DNA form, the CDR3 reads TGTGCCAGCAGTGGGGGGTTGGCTGGAGGGGCCAACGTCCTGACTTTC.

In the case of this clone: Additional DNA sequences in this sample encode the identical CDR3. This sequence joins TRBV15 and TRBJ1-6; D remains unclear. CDR3 length equals 13 residues. In germline, CDR1 is LNHNV, CDR2 YYDKDF (reference sequence). V was cut by 0 bases and J by 7 bases, with 4 bases left in between. The DNA for the CDR3 is TGTGCCACCAGCAGAGATCTAAATTCACCCCTCCACTTT. The encoded protein is CATSRDLNSPLHF.